This TCR beta chain derives from a study of blood T cell repertoires in COVID-19. Looking at the study overall: Sources were T cells, B-cell-depleted T cells, or PBMCs; the material itself was cDNA or gDNA.

Per germline, CDR1 ENHRY and CDR2 SYGVKD. This CDR3 comprises 14 residues. Profiled with immunoSEQ multiplex PCR; TCRdb holds only in-frame clones, not every one. This sample has a few hundred thousand clones; roughly nine tenths occur once, and the top ten carry more than 0.95%. Comment on this clone: The junction departs from the called germline gene at one end, perhaps through a read error.

The receptor's source is a man aged 40-55 years with acute or convalescent COVID-19. The J gene is TRBJ2-5, the V gene TRBV10-3; D remains unclear. Specimen: peripheral blood. CDR3 loop: CAISVRQSQGTQYF. The CDR3, as DNA: TGTGCCATCAGTGTCAGGCAGTCACAAGGGACCCAGTACTTC.